The entry below describes one T cell receptor (beta chain). The target antigen is unknown. This entry is derived from a study of OX40 agonist ivuxolimab in advanced cancers. Assay: immunoSEQ multiplex PCR; the TCRdb copy retains only in-frame clones and omits some. The sample lists some 32,000 clones; 84% were seen once. Study-wide results and caveats: The study observed clonal expansion of CD4+ and CD8+ blood T cells by week 6 at 0.1 to 3.0 mg/kg. Averaging showed that CD8+ T cells had more expanded clones than CD4+ did.

V gave up 2 bases and J gave up 2 bases, with 6 bases separating them. The CDR3 totals 13 residues. The germline V gene has CDR1 MDHEN and CDR2 SYDVKM. The starting material was CD4+ or CD8+ T cells sorted from blood, obtained in a trial of the OX40 agonist ivuxolimab. The TCR comes from an adult with an advanced solid tumor such as melanoma, head and neck, liver or kidney cancer. The rearrangement uses TRBV28 and TRBJ2-5; D is unresolved. This CDR3 reads CASSLTAQETQYF. The CDR3 DNA reads as TGTGCCAGCAGTTTAACAGCACAAGAGACCCAGTACTTC.